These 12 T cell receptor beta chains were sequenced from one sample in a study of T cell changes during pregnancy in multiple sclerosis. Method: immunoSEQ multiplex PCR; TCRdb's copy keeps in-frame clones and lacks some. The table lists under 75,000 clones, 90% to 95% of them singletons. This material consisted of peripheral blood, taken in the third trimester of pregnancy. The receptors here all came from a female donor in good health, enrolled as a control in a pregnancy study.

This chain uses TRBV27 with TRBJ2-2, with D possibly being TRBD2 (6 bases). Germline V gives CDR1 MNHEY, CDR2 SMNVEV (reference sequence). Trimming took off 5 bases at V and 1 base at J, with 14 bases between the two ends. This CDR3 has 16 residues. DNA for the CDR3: TGTGCCAGCAGTACTTCCGGGACTTTGAACACCGGGGAGCTGTTTTTT. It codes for CASSTSGTLNTGELFF.

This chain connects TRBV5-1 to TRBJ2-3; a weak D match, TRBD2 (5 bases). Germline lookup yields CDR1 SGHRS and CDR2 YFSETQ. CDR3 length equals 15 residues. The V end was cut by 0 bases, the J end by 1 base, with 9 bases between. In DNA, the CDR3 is TGCGCCAGCAGCTTGGTTCAAGCGGGCACAGATACGCAGTATTTT. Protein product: CASSLVQAGTDTQYF.

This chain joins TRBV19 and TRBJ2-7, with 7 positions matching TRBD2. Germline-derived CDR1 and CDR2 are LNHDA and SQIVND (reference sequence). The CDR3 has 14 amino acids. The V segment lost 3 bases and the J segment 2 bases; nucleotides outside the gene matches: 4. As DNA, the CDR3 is TGTGCCAGTAGTATTCGGGGGAGGGCCTACGAGCAGTACTTC. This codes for CASSIRGRAYEQYF.

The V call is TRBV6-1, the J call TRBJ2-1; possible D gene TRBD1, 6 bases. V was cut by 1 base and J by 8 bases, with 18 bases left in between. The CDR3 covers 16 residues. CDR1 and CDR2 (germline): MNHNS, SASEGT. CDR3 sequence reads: CASSEVSVRGKDEQFF. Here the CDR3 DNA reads TGTGCCAGCAGTGAAGTGTCGGTCAGGGGAAAGGATGAGCAGTTCTTC.

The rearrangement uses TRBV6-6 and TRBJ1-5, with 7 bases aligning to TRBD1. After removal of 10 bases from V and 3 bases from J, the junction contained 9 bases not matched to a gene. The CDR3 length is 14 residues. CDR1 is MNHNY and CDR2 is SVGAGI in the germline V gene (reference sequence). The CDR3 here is CATSRGQNNQPQHF. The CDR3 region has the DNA TGTGCCACTTCTAGGGGGCAGAACAATCAGCCCCAGCATTTT.

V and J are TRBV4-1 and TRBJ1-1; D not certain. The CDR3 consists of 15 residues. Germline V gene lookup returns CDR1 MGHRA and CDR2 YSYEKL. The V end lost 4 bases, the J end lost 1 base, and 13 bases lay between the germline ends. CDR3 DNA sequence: TGCGCCAGCAGCCTCCGACCGGAGGGGAACACTGAAGCTTTCTTT. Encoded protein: CASSLRPEGNTEAFF.

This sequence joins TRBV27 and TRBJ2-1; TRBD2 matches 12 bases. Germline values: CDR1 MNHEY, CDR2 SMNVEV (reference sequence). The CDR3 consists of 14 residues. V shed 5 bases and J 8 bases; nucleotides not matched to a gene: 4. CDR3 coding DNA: TGTGCCAGCAGTCGACTAGCGGGAGTCCATGAGCAGTTCTTC. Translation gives CASSRLAGVHEQFF.

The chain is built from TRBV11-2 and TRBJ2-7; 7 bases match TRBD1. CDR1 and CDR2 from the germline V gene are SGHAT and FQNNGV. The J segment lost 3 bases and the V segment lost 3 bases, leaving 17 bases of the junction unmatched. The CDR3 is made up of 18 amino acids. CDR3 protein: CASSFPTGVDAPLYEQYF. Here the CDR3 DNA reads TGTGCCAGCAGCTTTCCTACAGGGGTCGACGCCCCTCTCTACGAGCAGTACTTC.

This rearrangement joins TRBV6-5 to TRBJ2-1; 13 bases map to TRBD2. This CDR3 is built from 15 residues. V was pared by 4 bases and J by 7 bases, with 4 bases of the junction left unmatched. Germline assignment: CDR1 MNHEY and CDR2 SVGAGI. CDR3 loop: CASSSTSGGKNEQFF. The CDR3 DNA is TGTGCCAGCAGTTCGACTAGCGGGGGGAAAAATGAGCAGTTCTTC.

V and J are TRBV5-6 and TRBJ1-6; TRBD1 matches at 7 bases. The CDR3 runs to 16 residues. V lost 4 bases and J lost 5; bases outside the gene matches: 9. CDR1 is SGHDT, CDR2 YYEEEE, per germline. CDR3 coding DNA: TGTGCCAGCAGCAGTCCCGGGACAGAAAATAATTCACCCCTCCACTTT. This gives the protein CASSSPGTENNSPLHF. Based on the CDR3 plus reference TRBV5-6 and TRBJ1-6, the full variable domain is DAGVTQSPTHLIKTRGQQVTLRCSPKSGHDTVSWYQQALGQGPQFIFQYYEEEERQRGNFPDRFSGHQFPNYSSELNVNALLLGDSALYLCASSSPGTENNSPLHFGNGTRLTVT.

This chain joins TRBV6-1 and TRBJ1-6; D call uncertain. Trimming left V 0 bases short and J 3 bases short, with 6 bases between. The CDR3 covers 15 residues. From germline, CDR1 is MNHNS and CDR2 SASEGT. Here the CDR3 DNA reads TGTGCCAGCAGTGAAGCTGAGGGCTATAATTCACCCCTCCACTTT. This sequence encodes CASSEAEGYNSPLHF.

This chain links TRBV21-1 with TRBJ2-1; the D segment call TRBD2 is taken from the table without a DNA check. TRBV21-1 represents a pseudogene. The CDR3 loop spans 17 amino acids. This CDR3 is CASSNVLAGGTYNEQFF. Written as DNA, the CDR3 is TGTGCCAGCAGCAATGTGCTAGCGGGAGGGACCTACAATGAGCAGTTCTTC.